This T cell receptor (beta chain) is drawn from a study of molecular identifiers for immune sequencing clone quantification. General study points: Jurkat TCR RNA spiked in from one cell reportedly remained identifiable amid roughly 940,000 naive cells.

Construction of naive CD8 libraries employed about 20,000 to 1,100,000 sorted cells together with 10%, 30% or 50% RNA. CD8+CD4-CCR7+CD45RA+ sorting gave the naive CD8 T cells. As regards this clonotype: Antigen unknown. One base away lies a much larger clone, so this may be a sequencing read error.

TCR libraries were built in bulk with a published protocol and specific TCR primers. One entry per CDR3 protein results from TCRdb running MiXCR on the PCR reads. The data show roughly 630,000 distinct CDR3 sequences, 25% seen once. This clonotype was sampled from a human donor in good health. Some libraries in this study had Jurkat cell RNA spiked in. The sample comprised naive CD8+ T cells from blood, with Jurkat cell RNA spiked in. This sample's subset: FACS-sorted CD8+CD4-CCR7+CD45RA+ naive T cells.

In DNA, the CDR3 is TGCGCCAGCAGCCAGACCCAGTGCGGCCCCCGGGAGACCCAGTACTTC. Protein product: CASSQTQCGPRETQYF. The chain recombines TRBV5-1 with TRBJ2-5; no definite D call. V gave up 4 bases and J gave up 5 bases, with 21 bases separating them. Looked up from germline, CDR1 is SGHRS and CDR2 is YFSETQ. The CDR3 is 16 residues long.